This T cell receptor (beta chain) was captured by sequencing in a study of OX40 agonist ivuxolimab in advanced cancers. V lost 1 base to trimming and J lost 4 bases, with 11 bases between them. This CDR3 comprises 13 residues. CDR1 is GTSNPN and CDR2 is SVGIG in the germline V gene (reference sequence). Libraries were prepared by immunoSEQ multiplex PCR; TCRdb keeps only in-frame clonotypes and omits some of them. The data hold about 100,000 clones, with approximately 90% observed a single time. The receptor was derived from an adult with an advanced solid tumor such as melanoma, head and neck, liver or kidney cancer. This specimen was CD4+ or CD8+ T cells sorted from blood, taken in a trial of the OX40 agonist ivuxolimab. The genes are TRBV30 and TRBJ2-7; D gene ambiguous. The CDR3 is CAWSDMDLYEQYF. CDR3 nucleotides: TGTGCCTGGAGTGACATGGACCTGTACGAGCAGTACTTC.